Below are 32 T cell receptor beta chains sequenced from a single sample in a study of blood T cell repertoires in COVID-19. Using immunoSEQ multiplex PCR, the repertoire was profiled, and TCRdb retains in-frame clones only, with some absent. The sample has 200,000 to 250,000 clones, roughly four fifths seen once. The sample was PBMCs or T cells enriched from blood (not recorded which). The receptors shown here come from a middle-aged man who had recovered from COVID-19.

Details on this clone: This sample includes further DNA sequences coding for the same CDR3. J is TRBJ1-2 and V is TRBV25-1; no firm D call. CDR3 length: 11 amino acids. V lost 5 bases, J lost 2 bases, and 3 bases lay in between. CDR1 is MGHDK, CDR2 SYGVNS, per germline. The CDR3 DNA follows: TGTGCCAGCAGTCTAAACTATGGCTACACCTTC. Its protein is CASSLNYGYTF.

The rearrangement links TRBV5-4 to TRBJ1-2; a possible D gene is TRBD1 (6 bases). The CDR3 loop spans 13 amino acids. V lost 3 bases and J 4 bases, leaving 10 bases between the germline ends. In germline, CDR1 is SGHNT, CDR2 YYREEE (reference sequence). The CDR3 DNA is TGTGCCAGCAGCTCCGGACAGTTCTATGGCTACACCTTC. It yields the protein CASSSGQFYGYTF.

The V and J genes are TRBV10-2 and TRBJ2-5; no clear D gene. CDR1 and CDR2 from the germline V gene are WSHSY and SAAADI. This CDR3 has 12 residues. V was shortened by 3 bases and J by 6 bases, with 8 bases between the two germline ends. The CDR3 region is CASSESRKTQYF. CDR3 bases: TGCGCCAGCAGTGAATCGCGGAAGACCCAGTACTTC.

The CDR3 sequence is CAISFQGPNTEAFF. For the CDR3, the DNA is TGTGCCATCAGTTTTCAGGGGCCGAACACTGAAGCTTTCTTT. The chain carries TRBV10-3 and TRBJ1-1; maybe TRBD1 (6 bases). Trimming pared 5 bases from V and 1 base from J, leaving 11 bases between. Germline V gives CDR1 ENHRY, CDR2 SYGVKD. The CDR3 runs 14 residues.

Comments on this clone: Other DNA sequences in the sample encode the same CDR3. This chain links TRBV5-6 with TRBJ2-7; 9 bases line up with TRBD1. CDR3 length: 13 amino acids. V was pared by 4 bases and J by 4 bases, with 3 bases of the junction left unmatched. Per germline, CDR1 SGHDT and CDR2 YYEEEE. CDR3 amino acids: CASSLGTGYEQYF. The CDR3 DNA sequence: TGTGCCAGCAGCCTTGGGACAGGGTACGAGCAGTACTTC.

This chain uses TRBV5-1 with TRBJ2-5; 15 positions match TRBD2. The CDR3 contains 18 residues. Germline-derived CDR1 and CDR2 are SGHRS and YFSETQ. V was clipped by 4 bases and J by 2 bases; unmatched bases: 9. CDR3 sequence (DNA): TGCGCCAGCAGCACGGGACTAGCGGGAGGAAATCCTCAAGAGACCCAGTACTTC. It is translated as CASSTGLAGGNPQETQYF. Supplemented by reference TRBV5-1 and TRBJ2-5, the full variable domain reads KAGVTQTPRYLIKTRGQQVTLSCSPISGHRSVSWYQQTPGQGLQFLFEYFSETQRNKGNFPGRFSGRQFSNSRSEMNVSTLELGDSALYLCASSTGLAGGNPQETQYFGPGTRLLVL.

The rearrangement links TRBV29-1 to TRBJ2-1, with a tentative D call TRBD1 (5 bases). The V gene's germline CDR1 is SQVTM and CDR2 ANQGSEA. V lost 1 base and J lost 8, with 9 bases in between. The CDR3 is 12 residues long. CDR3 in amino acids: CSVEGLGHEQFF. The CDR3 bases are TGCAGCGTTGAAGGGCTGGGGCATGAGCAGTTCTTC.

V and J are TRBV6-5 and TRBJ2-1; 11 bases agree with TRBD2. The V and J ends lost 5 bases and 4 bases, in that order; junction bases with no gene match: 4. Germline V gene lookup returns CDR1 MNHEY and CDR2 SVGAGI. This CDR3 comprises 15 residues. The CDR3: CASSRLAGGYNEQFF. The CDR3 DNA sequence: TGTGCCAGCAGTCGCCTAGCGGGGGGATACAATGAGCAGTTCTTC.

This rearrangement joins TRBV5-1 to TRBJ1-1; 7 bases agree with TRBD1. The germline CDR1 and CDR2 sequences are SGHRS and YFSETQ. The CDR3 runs 15 residues. Unmatched junction bases numbered 8, after V lost 4 bases and J lost 2 bases. This chain's CDR3 is CASSELTGINTEAFF. The CDR3 DNA sequence: TGCGCCAGCAGCGAGTTGACAGGGATTAACACTGAAGCTTTCTTT.

V is TRBV19 and J is TRBJ1-1, with 8 bases matching TRBD1. Looked up from germline, CDR1 is LNHDA and CDR2 is SQIVND (reference sequence). The J segment lost 6 bases and the V segment lost 9 bases, leaving 6 bases of the junction unmatched. The CDR3 contains 12 residues. CDR3: CASQAGGAEAFF. The CDR3 nucleotides read TGTGCCAGCCAAGCAGGGGGCGCTGAAGCTTTCTTT.

The chain links TRBV11-2 to TRBJ2-7; D might be TRBD2 (6 bases). From germline, CDR1 is SGHAT and CDR2 FQNNGV. This CDR3 has 14 residues. V lost 4 bases, J lost 3 bases, and 13 bases lay in between. The CDR3 sequence: CASSSPGDGYEQYF. CDR3 nucleotide sequence: TGTGCCAGCAGCTCCCCGGGGGACGGCTACGAGCAGTACTTC.

This sequence joins TRBV18 and TRBJ1-5; tentatively, D is TRBD1 (6 bases). V was shortened by 3 bases and J by 0 bases, with 15 bases between the two germline ends. CDR1 is KGHSH, CDR2 LQKENI, per germline. The CDR3 runs 17 residues. The CDR3 sequence is CASSPRGTTVSNQPQHF. The CDR3 DNA follows: TGTGCCAGCTCACCTAGGGGGACAACCGTTAGCAATCAGCCCCAGCATTTT.

The V call is TRBV5-1, the J call TRBJ1-1; 9 bases fit TRBD1. There are 13 residues in the CDR3. In germline, CDR1 is SGHRS, CDR2 YFSETQ. Trimming at V came to 7 bases and at J to 1 base, leaving 2 bases not matched to a gene. The chain's CDR3 is CASRDRANTEAFF. The CDR3 DNA reads as TGCGCCAGCCGGGACAGGGCGAACACTGAAGCTTTCTTT.

The chain uses TRBV6-5 and TRBJ2-5; D is unclear. The V and J ends lost 1 base and 2 bases respectively, with 8 bases between them. Germline lookup yields CDR1 MNHEY and CDR2 SVGAGI. The CDR3 extends over 14 amino acids. CDR3 coding DNA: TGTGCCAGCAGTTACTTTACCGAGCAAGAGACCCAGTACTTC. Protein: CASSYFTEQETQYF.

The genes are TRBV6-2 or TRBV6-3 and TRBJ2-7; D is possibly TRBD2 (6 bases). Germline CDR1 and CDR2: MNHEY and SVGEGT. The CDR3 has 13 amino acids. The ends were cut back, 5 bases at V and 4 bases at J, with 12 bases in the middle. CDR3 in DNA: TGTGCCAGCAGTCCAGGGAGGTATTACGAGCAGTACTTC. The encoded protein is CASSPGRYYEQYF.

V and J are TRBV6-1 and TRBJ2-2; perhaps TRBD1 as D (6 bases). CDR1 MNHNS and CDR2 SASEGT come from the germline V gene. This CDR3 contains 16 residues. The ends were cut back, 0 bases at V and 5 bases at J, with 13 bases in the middle. The CDR3 nucleotides read TGTGCCAGCAGTGAAGCGGCCCGCAGGGGTACCGGGGAGCTGTTTTTT. Encoded protein: CASSEAARRGTGELFF.

V usage is TRBV2 and J usage is TRBJ2-1; D gene uncertain. The V gene's germline CDR1 is SNHLY and CDR2 FYNNEI. This CDR3 spans 12 amino acids. V gave up 3 bases and J gave up 7 bases, with 7 bases separating them. The CDR3 loop reads CASSDPGNEQFF. CDR3 nucleotides: TGTGCCAGCAGTGACCCCGGGAATGAGCAGTTCTTC.

This chain connects TRBV5-4 to TRBJ1-5; D gene ambiguous. The CDR3 loop spans 15 amino acids. Trimming removed 0 bases from V and 4 bases from J, with 11 bases in between. Germline CDR1 is SGHNT and CDR2 is YYREEE (reference sequence). CDR3 DNA: TGTGCCAGCAGCTTGGGCGGGGAACTGAATCAGCCCCAGCATTTT. Protein sequence: CASSLGGELNQPQHF.

This clone was detected only a few times. V and J are TRBV7-9 and TRBJ1-2, with D unclear. The CDR3 is 11 residues long. Trimming pared 5 bases from V and 3 bases from J, leaving 4 bases between. The V gene's germline CDR1 is SEHNR and CDR2 FQNEAQ (reference sequence). DNA for the CDR3: TGTGCCAGCAGCCTGTACTATGGCTACACCTTC. Translation: CASSLYYGYTF.

This clone was seen once. The chain couples TRBV3-1 (or the pseudogene TRBV3-2) to TRBJ2-3; perhaps TRBD1 as D (5 bases). The CDR3 covers 16 residues. CDR1 and CDR2 (germline): LGHDT, YNNKEL (reference sequence). Between the trimmed V and J ends, which lost 4 bases and 0 bases, there was a span of 14 bases. The CDR3 protein is CASSPPNRPSTDTQYF. CDR3 sequence (DNA): TGTGCCAGCAGCCCCCCTAACAGGCCTAGCACAGATACGCAGTATTTT.

The chain has TRBV28 and TRBJ1-2; possible D gene TRBD1, 5 bases. The germline V gene encodes CDR1 MDHEN and CDR2 SYDVKM. The CDR3 is 13 residues long. The V and J ends lost 8 bases and 4 bases respectively, with 14 bases between them. CDR3 coding DNA: TGTGCCAGCCGGTCAGGGATCCTCTATGGCTACACCTTC. It codes for CASRSGILYGYTF.

The chain uses TRBV10-2 and TRBJ2-2; 10 positions agree with TRBD2. There are 16 residues in the CDR3. The J segment lost 4 bases and the V segment lost 6 bases, leaving 8 bases of the junction unmatched. Germline lookup yields CDR1 WSHSY and CDR2 SAAADI. CDR3 DNA sequence: TGCGCCAGCAGAGAACTAGCGGGATGGGGCACCGGGGAGCTGTTTTTT. This codes for CASRELAGWGTGELFF.

The genes are TRBV5-4 and TRBJ2-3, with D unclear. V lost 0 bases and J 3 bases, leaving 11 bases between the germline ends. From germline, CDR1 is SGHNT and CDR2 YYREEE (reference sequence). This CDR3 comprises 15 residues. CDR3 nucleotide sequence: TGTGCCAGCAGCTTGGGGTGGGCCGGAACAGATACGCAGTATTTT. It encodes CASSLGWAGTDTQYF.

This clone showed up just once. The chain combines TRBV29-1 with TRBJ1-1; D is undetermined. The germline CDR1 and CDR2 sequences are SQVTM and ANQGSEA. The CDR3 sequence is 11 residues long. V was cut by 6 bases and J by 1 base, with 6 bases left in between. The CDR3 nucleotides read TGCAGCGTAGGGAGGAACACTGAAGCTTTCTTT. Translating it yields CSVGRNTEAFF.

The chain couples TRBV7-2 to TRBJ2-7; no clear D gene. V gave up 3 bases and J gave up 9 bases, with 9 bases separating them. Germline assignment: CDR1 SGHTA and CDR2 FQGNSA. The CDR3 covers 11 residues. CDR3 sequence: CASSFHTVQYF. CDR3 sequence (DNA): TGTGCCAGCAGCTTCCACACCGTGCAGTACTTC.

In its sample, this clone was seen a few times. This chain links TRBV19 with TRBJ1-1; D may be TRBD1 (5 bases). With 5 bases removed from V and 0 bases from J, the gap between germline ends came to 16 bases. Germline CDR1 and CDR2: LNHDA and SQIVND (reference sequence). This CDR3 contains 16 residues. The CDR3 here is CASSALLGLLNTEAFF. CDR3 in DNA: TGTGCCAGTAGTGCCCTTTTGGGACTGCTGAACACTGAAGCTTTCTTT.

V is TRBV4-2 and J is TRBJ1-3, with D unclear. The CDR3 is made up of 15 amino acids. V lost 0 bases, J lost 8 bases, and 14 bases lay in between. Germline-derived CDR1 and CDR2 are LGHNA and YNFKEQ. The CDR3 protein is CASSQDTRSGDTIYF. The CDR3 bases are TGTGCCAGCAGCCAAGATACTCGATCGGGTGACACCATATATTTT.

Ten or more counts support this clone. The junction and the germline gene differ at one end; a read error may be behind it. The V call is TRBV2, the J call TRBJ1-4; 9 nucleotides match TRBD1. CDR1 is SNHLY and CDR2 is FYNNEI in the germline V gene. The length of the CDR3 is 15 residues. As DNA, the CDR3 is TGTGCCAGCACTGAAACCGGGACAGGGAATGAAAAACTGTTTTTT. This sequence encodes CASTETGTGNEKLFF.

The rearrangement uses TRBV9 and TRBJ2-1; TRBD2 is a possible D gene (5 bases). Germline CDR1 SGDLS, CDR2 YYNGEE. The CDR3 has 15 amino acids. The V end was cut by 4 bases, the J end by 6 bases, with 17 bases between. CDR3 sequence reads: CASSLIIGIGNEQFF. The CDR3 DNA is TGTGCCAGCAGCCTAATCATCGGGATTGGCAATGAGCAGTTCTTC.

The V gene is TRBV5-8, the J gene TRBJ2-7; D possibly corresponds to TRBD2 (5 bases). V lost 1 base and J lost 6, with 14 bases in between. Germline V gene data show CDR1 as SGHTS and CDR2 as YDEGEE. The CDR3 has 14 residues. Here the CDR3 DNA reads TGTGCCAGCAGCTTGATTGGGCGGGTCGGCGAGCAGTACTTC. Residues: CASSLIGRVGEQYF.

V and J are TRBV27 and TRBJ2-5, with a tentative D call TRBD1 (6 bases). Between the trimmed V and J ends, which lost 8 bases and 5 bases, there was a span of 18 bases. The CDR3 has 14 amino acids. Germline CDR1 MNHEY, CDR2 SMNVEV (reference sequence). The CDR3 loop reads CASLHQGGGETQYF. The CDR3 DNA sequence: TGTGCCAGCTTACACCAGGGTGGGGGCGAGACCCAGTACTTC.

V usage is TRBV19 and J usage is TRBJ1-5; D is undetermined. Germline lookup yields CDR1 LNHDA and CDR2 SQIVND (reference sequence). V dropped 3 bases and J dropped 3 bases, with 9 bases sitting between them. There are 14 residues in the CDR3. CDR3 nucleotide sequence: TGTGCCAGTAGTATCCTAACGGTCAATCAGCCCCAGCATTTT. Translated: CASSILTVNQPQHF.